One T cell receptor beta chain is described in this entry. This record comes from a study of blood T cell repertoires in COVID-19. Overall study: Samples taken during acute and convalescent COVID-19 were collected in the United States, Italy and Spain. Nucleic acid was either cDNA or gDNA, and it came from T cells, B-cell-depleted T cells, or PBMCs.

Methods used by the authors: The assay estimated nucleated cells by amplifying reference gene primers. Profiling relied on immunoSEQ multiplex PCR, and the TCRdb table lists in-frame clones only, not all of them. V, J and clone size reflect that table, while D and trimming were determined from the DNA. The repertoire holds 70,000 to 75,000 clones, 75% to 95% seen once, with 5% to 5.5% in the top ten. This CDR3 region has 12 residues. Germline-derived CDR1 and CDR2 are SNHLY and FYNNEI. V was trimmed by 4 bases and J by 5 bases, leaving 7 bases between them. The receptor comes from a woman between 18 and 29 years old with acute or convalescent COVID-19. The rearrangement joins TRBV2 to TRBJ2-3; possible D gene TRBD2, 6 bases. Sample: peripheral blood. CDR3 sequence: CASSGLVDTQYF. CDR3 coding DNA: TGTGCCAGCAGTGGACTAGTAGATACGCAGTATTTT.